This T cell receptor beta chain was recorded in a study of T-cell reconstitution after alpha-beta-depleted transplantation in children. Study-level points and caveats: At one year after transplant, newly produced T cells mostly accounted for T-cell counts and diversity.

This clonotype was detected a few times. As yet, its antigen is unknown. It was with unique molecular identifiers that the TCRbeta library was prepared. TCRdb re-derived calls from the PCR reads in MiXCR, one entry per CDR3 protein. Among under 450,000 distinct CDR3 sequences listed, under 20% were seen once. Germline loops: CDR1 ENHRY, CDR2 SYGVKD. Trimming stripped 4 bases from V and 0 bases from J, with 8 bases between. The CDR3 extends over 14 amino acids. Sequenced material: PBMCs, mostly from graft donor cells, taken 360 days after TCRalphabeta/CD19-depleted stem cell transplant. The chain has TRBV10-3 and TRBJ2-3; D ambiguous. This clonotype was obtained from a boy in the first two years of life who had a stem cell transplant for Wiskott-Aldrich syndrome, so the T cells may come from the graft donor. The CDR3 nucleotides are TGTGCCATCAGTGGAAGCGTCAGCACAGATACGCAGTATTTT. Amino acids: CAISGSVSTDTQYF.